This TCR beta chain was recovered during a study of T cell changes during pregnancy in multiple sclerosis. Generated by immunoSEQ multiplex PCR, the TCRdb table keeps only in-frame clones and is missing some. The repertoire holds about 40,000 clones, with around 90% as singletons. This CDR3 is 13 amino acids long. The V gene lost 2 bases and the J gene lost 1 base, with 8 bases spanning the gap. CDR1 is SQVTM and CDR2 is ANQGSEA in the germline V gene. This chain links TRBV29-1 with TRBJ1-1; D not resolved. This clonotype was sampled from a female donor in good health, enrolled as a control in a pregnancy study. Source: CD4+ T cells from peripheral blood mononuclear cells, taken in the second trimester of pregnancy. CDR3 sequence: CSVERGGNTEAFF. The CDR3 DNA sequence: TGCAGCGTTGAAAGAGGAGGGAACACTGAAGCTTTCTTT.